The 14 T cell receptor beta chains given below trace back to one sample, sequenced in a study of a mutant IDH1 vaccine in newly diagnosed glioma. Generated by immunoSEQ multiplex PCR, the TCRdb table keeps only in-frame clones and is missing some. The sample holds tens of thousands of clones; approximately 84% are singletons and the top ten take roughly 14%. Stated time point: week 23, last vaccination. Every vaccination contained 300 ug of the mutant IDH1 20-mer peptide and was paired with topical imiquimod. Their specific antigens are unknown. Sequencing was performed on PBMCs, taken from a glioma patient whose treatment included an IDH1 peptide vaccine. Receptor source: a man younger than 30 with glioma.

The V and J genes are TRBV18 and TRBJ2-7; D is undetermined. Trimming removed 2 bases at V and 1 base at J, with 3 bases between. Germline CDR1 KGHSH, CDR2 LQKENI. The CDR3 spans 12 residues. The CDR3 loop reads CASSPGSYEQYF. Here the CDR3 DNA reads TGTGCCAGCTCACCAGGGTCCTACGAGCAGTACTTC.

V usage is TRBV9 and J usage is TRBJ2-1; D might be TRBD1 (6 bases). Trimming shortened V by 5 bases and J by 2 bases, and 14 bases separated the two germline ends. Germline CDR1 and CDR2: SGDLS and YYNGEE. The CDR3 spans 15 residues. The CDR3 DNA follows: TGTGCCAGCAGTAGAACAGGGCTCCCCTACAATGAGCAGTTCTTC. Amino acids: CASSRTGLPYNEQFF. Drawing the rest from reference TRBV9 and TRBJ2-1, the complete variable domain is DSGVTQTPKHLITATGQRVTLRCSPRSGDLSVYWYQQSLDQGLQFLIQYYNGEERAKGNILERFSAQQFPDLHSELNLSSLELGDSALYFCASSRTGLPYNEQFFGPGTRLTVL.

This clone appeared once. V is TRBV27 and J is TRBJ2-7; tentative D call: TRBD2 (6 bases). The germline V gene has CDR1 MNHEY and CDR2 SMNVEV (reference sequence). CDR3 length: 15 residues. Trimming left V 0 bases short and J 0 bases short, with 9 bases between. The CDR3 sequence is CASSLSGGYSYEQYF. CDR3 DNA: TGTGCCAGCAGTTTATCCGGGGGATACTCCTACGAGCAGTACTTC.

The chain uses TRBV12-5 and TRBJ1-2; D possibly corresponds to TRBD1 (6 bases). CDR1 and CDR2 (germline): LGHNT, FRNRAP. Trimming removed 4 bases at V and 4 bases at J, with 13 bases between. CDR3 length: 14 residues. CDR3 sequence: CASGWDTSTYGYTF. DNA for the CDR3: TGTGCTAGTGGTTGGGACACCTCAACCTATGGCTACACCTTC.

V is TRBV7-2 and J is TRBJ2-2; 8 positions agree with TRBD2. Germline V lookup: CDR1 SGHTA, CDR2 FQGNSA. This CDR3 comprises 18 residues. Trimming took 5 bases from V and 4 from J; bases not matched to a gene: 15. The CDR3 DNA reads as TGTGCCAGCAGCCTGGGACAAACCGGGAGGGCCGGCACCGGGGAGCTGTTTTTT. Its protein is CASSLGQTGRAGTGELFF.

The count of this clone is one. This rearrangement joins TRBV5-1 to TRBJ2-7; 7 bases are shared with TRBD1. V shed 4 bases and J 7 bases; nucleotides not matched to a gene: 8. The CDR3 covers 13 residues. Germline CDR1 SGHRS, CDR2 YFSETQ. CDR3: CASSDTSTGEQYF. CDR3 bases: TGCGCCAGCAGCGACACTTCGACAGGGGAGCAGTACTTC.

The rearrangement uses TRBV7-2 and TRBJ1-1, with D possibly matching TRBD1 (5 bases). The CDR3 has 16 residues. Germline assignment: CDR1 SGHTA and CDR2 FQGNSA. Trimming left V 2 bases short and J 0 bases short, with 13 bases between. This chain's CDR3 is CASSLTPGSMNTEAFF. The CDR3 nucleotides are TGTGCCAGCAGCTTAACGCCAGGGTCCATGAACACTGAAGCTTTCTTT.

The rearrangement uses TRBV6-5 and TRBJ2-7; tentatively, D is TRBD1 (5 bases). V lost 8 bases and J lost 3, with 11 bases in between. This CDR3 is built from 12 residues. CDR1 is MNHEY, CDR2 SVGAGI, per germline. CDR3 loop: CASGRVSYEQYF. In DNA, the CDR3 is TGTGCCAGCGGCAGGGTGAGCTACGAGCAGTACTTC.

V gene TRBV11-1 combines with J gene TRBJ2-1; 11 bases match TRBD2. This CDR3 is 19 amino acids long. CDR1 SGHAT and CDR2 FQDESV come from the germline V gene (reference sequence). Trimming at V came to 5 bases and at J to 0 bases, leaving 12 bases not matched to a gene. The CDR3 sequence is CASSTGTSGFLSSYNEQFF. The CDR3 DNA reads as TGTGCCAGCAGCACAGGGACTAGCGGATTCTTAAGCTCCTACAATGAGCAGTTCTTC.

CDR3 bases: TGTGCCAGCTCATTAGACCCTGCTCAGACCCAGTACTTC. Translation gives CASSLDPAQTQYF. The chain recombines TRBV18 with TRBJ2-5; D is undetermined. Trimming removed 5 bases from V and 6 bases from J, with 13 bases in between. Looked up from germline, CDR1 is KGHSH and CDR2 is LQKENI. The CDR3 extends over 13 amino acids.

The V gene is TRBV4-1, the J gene TRBJ2-2, with D possibly being TRBD1 (5 bases). This CDR3 region has 16 residues. Between the trimmed V and J ends, which lost 8 bases and 3 bases, there was a span of 19 bases. The V gene's germline CDR1 is MGHRA and CDR2 YSYEKL. The chain's CDR3 is CASPRVGARDTGELFF. The CDR3 nucleotides are TGCGCCAGCCCCCGGGTTGGGGCCCGAGACACCGGGGAGCTGTTTTTT.

The chain recombines TRBV5-6 with TRBJ2-7; D unclear. This CDR3 has 13 amino acids. V shed 0 bases and J shed 5 bases, with 9 bases lying between them. Per the germline V gene, CDR1 is SGHDT and CDR2 is YYEEEE. In nucleotides, the CDR3 is TGTGCCAGCAGCTTGGGCGTCGGGCACGAGCAGTACTTC. It specifies CASSLGVGHEQYF. Full variable domain (outside the CDR3, taken from reference TRBV5-6 and TRBJ2-7): DAGVTQSPTHLIKTRGQQVTLRCSPKSGHDTVSWYQQALGQGPQFIFQYYEEEERQRGNFPDRFSGHQFPNYSSELNVNALLLGDSALYLCASSLGVGHEQYFGPGTRLTVT.

The rearrangement joins TRBV7-9 to TRBJ1-2, with D possibly matching TRBD1 (5 bases). The CDR3 spans 14 residues. Trimming pared 1 base from V and 7 bases from J, leaving 13 bases between. Per germline, CDR1 SEHNR and CDR2 FQNEAQ (reference sequence). This chain's CDR3 is CASSLGHGGRGYTF. In DNA form, the CDR3 reads TGTGCCAGCAGCTTAGGCCATGGGGGTCGTGGCTACACCTTC.

CDR3 DNA sequence: TGCGCCAGCAGCTTGGACAGAGAATACGAGCAGTACTTC. Protein: CASSLDREYEQYF. The chain uses TRBV5-1 and TRBJ2-7; D call uncertain. Trimming stripped 0 bases from V and 4 bases from J, with 8 bases between. Germline CDR1 SGHRS, CDR2 YFSETQ. This CDR3 comprises 13 residues.